The 22 T cell receptor beta chains below all came from one sample that was sequenced in a study of CD8 T cells in Susac syndrome. Random hexamers served to reverse transcribe about 0.45 to 1 ug RNA. TCRdb processed the immunoSEQ multiplex PCR reads anew with MiXCR; each CDR3 protein has one entry. The table records more than 150,000 distinct CDR3 sequences, over 95% of them present only once. Sequencing used CD8+ T cells from PBMCs. These receptors came from a human donor with multiple sclerosis.

V is TRBV7-3 and J is TRBJ2-3; possible D gene TRBD2, 5 bases. Trimming removed 4 bases at V and 1 base at J, with 9 bases between. The germline V gene has CDR1 SGHTA and CDR2 FQGTGA. The CDR3 extends over 14 amino acids. The CDR3 DNA sequence: TGTGCCAGCAGCTCCGTGGGAGGCACAGATACGCAGTATTTT. It codes for CASSSVGGTDTQYF.

The V gene is TRBV18, the J gene TRBJ1-1; D uncertain. CDR3 length: 16 residues. Trimming left V 2 bases short and J 4 bases short, with 17 bases between. Germline V lookup: CDR1 KGHSH, CDR2 LQKENI. This CDR3 reads CASSPEMVASPTEAFF. The CDR3 DNA reads as TGTGCCAGCTCACCAGAAATGGTGGCCAGCCCCACTGAAGCTTTCTTT.

V usage is TRBV29-1 and J usage is TRBJ1-1, with D unclear. Trimming stripped 3 bases from V and 1 base from J, with 3 bases between. The CDR3 runs to 11 residues. In germline, CDR1 is SQVTM, CDR2 ANQGSEA. The CDR3 here is CSVERNTEAFF. The DNA for the CDR3 is TGCAGCGTTGAGCGGAACACTGAAGCTTTCTTT.

The genes are TRBV27 and TRBJ1-6; 7 bases match TRBD1. Trimming cost V 10 bases and J 6 bases; bases outside gene matches: 12. Germline-derived CDR1 and CDR2 are MNHEY and SMNVEV (reference sequence). The CDR3 length is 15 residues. The CDR3 region is CATSSWGQLNSPLHF. DNA of the CDR3: TGTGCCACCTCGTCCTGGGGACAGCTTAATTCACCCCTCCACTTT.

V gene TRBV9 combines with J gene TRBJ2-3; D could derive from TRBD1 or TRBD2 (5 bases each). This CDR3 spans 15 amino acids. V gave up 0 bases and J gave up 2 bases, with 10 bases separating them. The V gene's germline CDR1 is SGDLS and CDR2 YYNGEE. Here the CDR3 DNA reads TGTGCCAGCAGCGTAGAGGGGACCACCACAGATACGCAGTATTTT. Protein product: CASSVEGTTTDTQYF.

This sequence joins TRBV29-1 and TRBJ2-5; TRBD2 matches at 10 bases. Germline CDR1 SQVTM, CDR2 ANQGSEA. This CDR3 has 16 amino acids. The V segment lost 5 bases and the J segment 2 bases; nucleotides outside the gene matches: 11. The CDR3 is CSVKIGSSGGQETQYF. DNA of the CDR3: TGCAGCGTTAAGATTGGGTCTAGCGGGGGTCAAGAGACCCAGTACTTC.

This chain joins TRBV7-3 and TRBJ1-6; D perhaps matches TRBD1 (5 bases). This CDR3 has 14 amino acids. The germline CDR1 and CDR2 sequences are SGHTA and FQGTGA. Trimming took 2 bases from V and 9 from J, leaving 11 bases between them. In DNA, the CDR3 is TGTGCCAGCAGCTTAGGGGGAATCGGTTCACCCCTCCACTTT. Translating it yields CASSLGGIGSPLHF.

This chain connects TRBV13 to TRBJ1-3; D not certain. CDR1 and CDR2 from the germline V gene are PRHDT and FYEKMQ (reference sequence). Trimming shortened V by 0 bases and J by 1 base, and 4 bases separated the two germline ends. The CDR3 runs to 14 residues. CDR3 DNA sequence: TGTGCCAGCAGCTTAGGGGGATCTGGAAACACCATATATTTT. It translates to CASSLGGSGNTIYF.

This clonotype was seen more than once but under ten times. This chain links TRBV12-5 with TRBJ2-1; unclear D gene. Germline V lookup: CDR1 LGHNT, CDR2 FRNRAP. Trimming shortened V by 6 bases and J by 0 bases, and 6 bases separated the two germline ends. The CDR3 has 13 residues. The CDR3 loop reads CASGLSSYNEQFF. The CDR3 bases are TGTGCTAGTGGCCTAAGCTCCTACAATGAGCAGTTCTTC.

This chain connects TRBV6-6 to TRBJ2-3; D is possibly TRBD2 (7 bases). Germline CDR1 and CDR2: MNHNY and SVGAGI (reference sequence). V lost 5 bases, J lost 12 bases, and 24 bases lay in between. The CDR3 spans 15 residues. CDR3 sequence (DNA): TGTGCCAGCAGTCCCCTAACGGGGGGCTTCACTTTCCAGTATTTT. Amino acid sequence: CASSPLTGGFTFQYF.

The gene calls are TRBV5-6 and TRBJ2-7, with 12 bases matching TRBD1. The ends lost 7 bases at V and 3 bases at J; junction bases unmatched: 11. Germline V gene sequence: CDR1 SGHDT, CDR2 YYEEEE. The CDR3 is 16 residues long. The CDR3 spells CASQRGDRGLYYEQYV. The DNA of the CDR3 is TGTGCCAGCCAAAGAGGGGACAGGGGGCTCTACTACGAGCAGTACGTC.

The chain links TRBV4-1 to TRBJ2-7; 7 bases match TRBD1. The CDR3 loop spans 14 amino acids. CDR1 and CDR2 (germline): MGHRA, YSYEKL. V shed 4 bases and J 5 bases; nucleotides not matched to a gene: 8. This chain's CDR3 is CASSLGQGTDEQYF. In DNA form, the CDR3 reads TGCGCCAGCAGCCTGGGGCAGGGGACAGACGAGCAGTACTTC.

The table lists this clonotype with a few counts. The rearrangement links TRBV12-3 or TRBV12-4 to TRBJ1-2, with D unclear. This CDR3 spans 12 amino acids. The V gene lost 3 bases and the J gene lost 4 bases, with 6 bases spanning the gap. CDR3 amino acids: CASSFSSYGYTF. CDR3 in DNA: TGTGCCAGCAGTTTTTCGTCCTATGGCTACACCTTC.

The chain uses TRBV4-1 and TRBJ2-1; 12 bases match TRBD2. Germline assignment: CDR1 MGHRA and CDR2 YSYEKL. The length of the CDR3 is 19 residues. V shed 0 bases and J 0 bases; nucleotides not matched to a gene: 6. DNA of the CDR3: TGCGCCAGCAGCCAAGATCGGACTAGCGGGGTTAGCTCCTACAATGAGCAGTTCTTC. It yields the protein CASSQDRTSGVSSYNEQFF.

This clonotype was recorded once. The chain employs TRBV7-9 and TRBJ1-1; D is undetermined. V was shortened by 1 base and J by 3 bases, with 12 bases between the two germline ends. Germline CDR1 and CDR2: SEHNR and FQNEAQ (reference sequence). The CDR3 sequence is 15 residues long. This CDR3 is CASSLDEGADTEAFF. CDR3 nucleotides: TGTGCCAGCAGCTTAGATGAGGGCGCGGACACTGAAGCTTTCTTT.

This clonotype came up once. This chain links TRBV29-1 with TRBJ1-1, with D maybe TRBD1 (6 bases). CDR1 is SQVTM and CDR2 is ANQGSEA in the germline V gene. CDR3 length: 11 residues. The ends were cut back, 6 bases at V and 6 bases at J, with 11 bases in the middle. The CDR3, as DNA: TGCAGCGTCGAGGGGGGGGCTGAAGCTTTCTTT. It is translated as CSVEGGAEAFF.

This rearrangement joins TRBV29-1 to TRBJ1-2; D is undetermined. The CDR3 is made up of 13 amino acids. Germline CDR1 SQVTM, CDR2 ANQGSEA. Between the trimmed V and J ends, which lost 0 bases and 3 bases, there was a span of 8 bases. The CDR3 coding sequence is TGCAGCGTTGAAGAAAGTCCCCACTATGGCTACACCTTC. This translates into CSVEESPHYGYTF. The whole variable domain, remainder taken from reference TRBV29-1 and TRBJ1-2, is SAVISQKPSRDICQRGTSLTIQCQVDSQVTMMFWYRQQPGQSLTLIATANQGSEATYESGFVIDKFPISRPNLTFSTLTVSNMSPEDSSIYLCSVEESPHYGYTFGSGTRLTVV.

The CDR3, as DNA: TGTGCCAGCAGTTCAGATGACGGGGTTAGAGGTTCTAACTATGGCTACACCTTC. Translated, it gives CASSSDDGVRGSNYGYTF. The chain recombines TRBV6-5 with TRBJ1-2; no reliable D call. The CDR3 is 18 amino acids. V shed 4 bases and J shed 0 bases, with 21 bases lying between them. Germline CDR1 reads MNHEY; CDR2 reads SVGAGI.

The chain recombines TRBV6-1 with TRBJ2-1; 8 nucleotides align to TRBD1. Germline-derived CDR1 and CDR2 are MNHNS and SASEGT. Trimming removed 6 bases from V and 4 bases from J; junction bases left unmatched: 11. The length of the CDR3 is 16 residues. The CDR3 protein is CASSPPRQGPYNEQFF. CDR3 nucleotide sequence: TGTGCCAGCAGCCCACCCCGACAGGGGCCATACAATGAGCAGTTCTTC.

J is TRBJ1-4 and V is TRBV4-1, with unresolved D. Trimming removed 2 bases from V and 0 bases from J, with 7 bases in between. The germline V gene encodes CDR1 MGHRA and CDR2 YSYEKL. There are 15 residues in the CDR3. CDR3 sequence reads: CASSQNTATNEKLFF. The DNA for the CDR3 is TGCGCCAGCAGCCAAAACACGGCAACTAATGAAAAACTGTTTTTT.

The V call is TRBV20-1, the J call TRBJ2-3; no definite D call. This CDR3 is 12 amino acids long. The germline V gene encodes CDR1 DFQATT and CDR2 SNEGSKA (reference sequence). The V end was cut by 6 bases, the J end by 4 bases, with 11 bases between. This chain's CDR3 is CSAYLVPDTQYF. CDR3 DNA: TGCAGTGCGTATCTAGTCCCAGATACGCAGTATTTT.

J is TRBJ2-3 and V is TRBV3-1; D unclear. The germline CDR1 and CDR2 sequences are LGHDT and YNNKEL (reference sequence). The V end lost 4 bases, the J end lost 2 bases, and 19 bases lay between the germline ends. The CDR3 is 17 amino acids. As DNA, the CDR3 is TGTGCCAGCAGCCCCCCACGCGGCGGACCGAACACAGATACGCAGTATTTT. It is translated as CASSPPRGGPNTDTQYF.